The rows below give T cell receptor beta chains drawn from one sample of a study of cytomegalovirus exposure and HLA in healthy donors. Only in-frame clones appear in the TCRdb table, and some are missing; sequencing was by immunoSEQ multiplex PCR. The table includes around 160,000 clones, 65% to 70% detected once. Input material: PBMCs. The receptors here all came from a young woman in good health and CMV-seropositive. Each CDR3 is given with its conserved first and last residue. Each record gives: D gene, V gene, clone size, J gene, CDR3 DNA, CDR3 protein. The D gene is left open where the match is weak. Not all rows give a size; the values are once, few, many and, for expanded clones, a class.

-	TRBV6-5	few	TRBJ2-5	TGTGCCAGCAGTTCGGCAGGGGGGAGGGAGACCCAGTACTTC	CASSSAGGRETQYF
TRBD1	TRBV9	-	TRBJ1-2	TGTGCCAGCAGCGTTAACAGGGGCGCTGTAGATGGCTACACCTTC	CASSVNRGAVDGYTF
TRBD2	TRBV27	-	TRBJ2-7	TGTGCCAGCAGTACTTTGGATCCCGGACTAGCAGATCCTTACGAGCAGTACTTC	CASSTLDPGLADPYEQYF
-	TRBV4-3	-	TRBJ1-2	TGCGCCAGCAGCCAAGATCAGGTTTGGCCCTATGGCTACACCTTC	CASSQDQVWPYGYTF
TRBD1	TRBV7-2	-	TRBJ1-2	TGTGCCAGCAGCCCTGGGACAGGGGAGATCTATGGCTACACCTTC	CASSPGTGEIYGYTF
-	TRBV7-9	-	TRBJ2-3	TGTGCCAGCAGCGGCGGGACGCATAGCACAGATACGCAGTATTTT	CASSGGTHSTDTQYF
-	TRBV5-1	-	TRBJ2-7	TGCGCCAGCAGCTTGGATCCCCTACAGTCTTTTTACGAGCAGTACTTC	CASSLDPLQSFYEQYF
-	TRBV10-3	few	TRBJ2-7	TGTGCCATCTCTAACGTAGCCTACGAGCAGTACTTC	CAISNVAYEQYF
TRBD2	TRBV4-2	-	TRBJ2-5	TGTGCCAGCAGCCAAGGTGCGGGGGGGCAATTCGCAGAGACCCAGTACTTC	CASSQGAGGQFAETQYF
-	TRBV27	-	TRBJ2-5	TGTGCCAGCAGTTTAGGGGGGTCAGGGGAGACCCAGTACTTC	CASSLGGSGETQYF
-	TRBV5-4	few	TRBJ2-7	TGTGCCAGCAGCGAAGACAGTTTCACCTACGAGCAGTACTTC	CASSEDSFTYEQYF
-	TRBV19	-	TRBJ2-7	TGTGCCAGTAGTAAGGACACCTACGAGCAGTACTTC	CASSKDTYEQYF
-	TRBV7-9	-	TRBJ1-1	TGTGCCAGCGGACCAACAGGGTCTCCCTTTATGAACACTGAAGCTTTCTTT	CASGPTGSPFMNTEAFF
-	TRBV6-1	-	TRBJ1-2	TGTGCCAGCACCCCGGGACACGCGATCGGAGGCTACACCTTC	CASTPGHAIGGYTF
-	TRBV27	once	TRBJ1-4	TGTGCCAGCAGTCCAAACGACAAGGCAACTAATGAAAAACTGTTTTTT	CASSPNDKATNEKLFF
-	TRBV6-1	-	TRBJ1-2	TGTGCCAACAACGATGGGACATCCAGCCACACCTTC	CANNDGTSSHTF
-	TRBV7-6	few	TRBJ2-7	TGTGCCAGCAGCTCCCGACAAACCTCCTACGAGCAGTACTTC	CASSSRQTSYEQYF
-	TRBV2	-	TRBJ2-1	TGTGCCAGCAGTGAAGGGGGCGCGGTACGCGCTTACAATGAGCAGTTCTTC	CASSEGGAVRAYNEQFF
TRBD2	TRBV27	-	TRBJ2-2	TGTGCCAGTAAGGGACTAAGCGTTACCGGGGAGCTGTTTTTT	CASKGLSVTGELFF
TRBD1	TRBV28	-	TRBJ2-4	TGTGCCAGCAGTTCCCCGGGACAGTTAGCCAAAAACATTCAGTACTTC	CASSSPGQLAKNIQYF
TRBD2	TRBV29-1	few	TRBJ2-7	TGCAGCGTACAGACTAGCGGGGGTTACGAGCAGTACTTC	CSVQTSGGYEQYF
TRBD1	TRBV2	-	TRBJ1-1	TGTGCCAGCAGGCGACAGGGCCGCGGAACTGAAGCTTTCTTT	CASRRQGRGTEAFF
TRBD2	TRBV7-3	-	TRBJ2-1	TGTGCCAGCAGCTTAACGCCGGCTAGCGGGGGTGACAATGAGCAGTTCTTC	CASSLTPASGGDNEQFF
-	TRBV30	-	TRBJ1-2	TGTGCCTGGAGTACCGACAGACGCTATGGCTACACCTTC	CAWSTDRRYGYTF
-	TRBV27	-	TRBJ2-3	TGTGCCAGCAGTTTTGACGCGGGAAAGCCCGCAGATACGCAGTATTTT	CASSFDAGKPADTQYF
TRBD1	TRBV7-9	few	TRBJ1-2	TGTGCCAGCAGCTCCCACGCCCGGACAGGGACTGGCTACACCTTC	CASSSHARTGTGYTF
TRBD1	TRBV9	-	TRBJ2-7	TGTGCCAGCAGTGACAAACCTCTAGGGACAGGGGGCGACGAGCAGTACTTC	CASSDKPLGTGGDEQYF
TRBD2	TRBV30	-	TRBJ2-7	TGTGCCTGGTCGCCAATACTAGCGTACTCCTACGAGCAGTACTTC	CAWSPILAYSYEQYF
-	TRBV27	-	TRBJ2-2	TGTGCCAGCAAAAACGCAGGGCGGAGCACCGGGGAGCTGTTTTTT	CASKNAGRSTGELFF
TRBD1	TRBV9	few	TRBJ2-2	TGTGCCAGCAGCGTCACCGGACAGGGGACCGGGGAGCTGTTTTTT	CASSVTGQGTGELFF
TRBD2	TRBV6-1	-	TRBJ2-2	TGTGCCAGCAGTGTTAGCGGGAGGGTAGAGGCCACCGGGGAGCTGTTTTTT	CASSVSGRVEATGELFF
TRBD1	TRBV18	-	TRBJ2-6	TGTGCCAGCTCACCAGGGACAGGCGTTCTAGGTTCTGGGGCCAACGTCCTGACTTTC	CASSPGTGVLGSGANVLTF
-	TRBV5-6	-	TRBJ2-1	TGTGCCAGCAGCTTGGCGGGAGTGGTCTACAATGAGCAGTTCTTC	CASSLAGVVYNEQFF
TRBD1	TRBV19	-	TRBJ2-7	TGTGCCAGTTCCCCCGGGACAGGTTTTTACGAGCAGTACTTC	CASSPGTGFYEQYF
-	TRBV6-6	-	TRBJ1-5	TGTGCCAGCAGTTACACGGTAGATCAGCCCCAGCATTTT	CASSYTVDQPQHF
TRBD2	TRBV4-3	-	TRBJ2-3	TGCGCCAGCAGCCAAGGTAGAGGACTAGCGTACACAGATACGCAGTATTTT	CASSQGRGLAYTDTQYF
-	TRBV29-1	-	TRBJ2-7	TGCAGCGTAACAGGTCTTCCATCCTACGAGCAGTACTTC	CSVTGLPSYEQYF
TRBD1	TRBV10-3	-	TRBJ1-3	TGTGCCACTTTGGACAGGGCCTCTGGAAACACCATATATTTT	CATLDRASGNTIYF
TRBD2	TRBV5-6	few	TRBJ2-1	TGTGCCAGCAGCTTTGGGACTAGCAATGAGCAGTTCTTC	CASSFGTSNEQFF
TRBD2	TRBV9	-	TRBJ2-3	TGTGCCAGCAGCGTAGTTCTTATGAGGAGCGGGAGGGCGAAGTCAGATACGCAGTATTTT	CASSVVLMRSGRAKSDTQYF
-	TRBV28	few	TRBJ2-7	TGTGCCAGCAGTTTAACCGCGTACGAGCAGTACTTC	CASSLTAYEQYF
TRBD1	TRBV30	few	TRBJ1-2	TGTGCCGGTACCCTCGGGACAGTTCCTCTCTATGGCTACACCTTC	CAGTLGTVPLYGYTF
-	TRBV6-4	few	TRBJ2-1	TGTGCCAGCAGTGAAGTCGGAGGGCCCTTAAACAATGAGCAGTTCTTC	CASSEVGGPLNNEQFF
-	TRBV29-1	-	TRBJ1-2	TGCAGCGTCCTACAGGGCGGCGGCTACACCTTC	CSVLQGGGYTF
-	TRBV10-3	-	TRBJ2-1	TGTGCCATCAGTGACAACACCTACAATGAGCAGTTCTTC	CAISDNTYNEQFF
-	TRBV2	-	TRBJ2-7	TGTGCCAGCAGCGGCCGACTTCAGGGGACCGAGCAGTACTTC	CASSGRLQGTEQYF
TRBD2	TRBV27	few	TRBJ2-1	TGTGCCAGCAGTCTGCGGGGGTATTACAATGAGCAGTTCTTC	CASSLRGYYNEQFF
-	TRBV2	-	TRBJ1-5	TGTGCCAGCAGTGCGCTGGGTCGGGAACAGCCCCAGCATTTT	CASSALGREQPQHF
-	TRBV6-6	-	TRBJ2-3	TGTGCCAGCAGCGAGGGTGTGAGTAGCACAGATACGCAGTATTTT	CASSEGVSSTDTQYF
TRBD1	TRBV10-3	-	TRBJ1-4	TGTGCCACGAGACCGGGACAGGGAACTCAGAGGGATGAAAAACTGTTTTTT	CATRPGQGTQRDEKLFF